Listed below are T cell receptor beta chains from one sample, sequenced in a study of blood T cells in healthy people across ages. TCRdb fed the 5' RACE reads into MiXCR, producing one record per CDR3 protein. This sample has about 900,000 distinct CDR3 sequences, with 40% to 60% found just once. The sequencing input was blood. These receptors came from a man aged 25-45 years in good health. Both conserved end residues are part of each CDR3. The D gene is left open where the match is weak. The listing skips clone size in some rows; elsewhere it reads once, few, many or a size class.

clone_size | j_call | d_call | v_call | cdr3_nt | cdr3_aa
- | TRBJ2-3 | TRBD2 | TRBV7-8 | TGTGCCAGCAGCATTGCCGGGACTAGCCCCACAGATACGCAGTATTTT | CASSIAGTSPTDTQYF
- | TRBJ2-7 | - | TRBV28 | TGTGCCAGCAAGGAAACCAATAACTACGAGCAGTACTTC | CASKETNNYEQYF
- | TRBJ1-2 | - | TRBV5-1 | TGCGCCAGCAGCCCTGAGGCGGCCTGGGGTGGCTACACCTTC | CASSPEAAWGGYTF
once | TRBJ1-5 | TRBD1 | TRBV7-2 | TGTGCCAGCAGCTTAGTAGGGCAGGGGGCGCAGCCCCAGCATTTT | CASSLVGQGAQPQHF
few | TRBJ2-1 | TRBD2 | TRBV10-2 | TGCGCCATATCCGGGACTACCGCCAATGAGCAGTTCTTC | CAISGTTANEQFF
- | TRBJ1-1 | TRBD1 | TRBV5-1 | TGCGCCAGCAGCTTAAGGTACCAGGGGGTGACTGAAGCTTTCTTT | CASSLRYQGVTEAFF
- | TRBJ2-2 | TRBD1 | TRBV10-3 | TGTGCCATCATGCCGGGACAGGGTACCGGGGAGCTGTTTTTT | CAIMPGQGTGELFF
- | TRBJ2-6 | - | TRBV12-3/TRBV12-4 | TGTGCCAGCAGTCTGCGGGCTGGGGCCAACGTCCTGACTTTC | CASSLRAGANVLTF
few | TRBJ2-5 | - | TRBV2 | TGTGCCAGCAGTGGTGCAGGGGTACAAGAGACCCAGTACTTC | CASSGAGVQETQYF
- | TRBJ1-6 | - | TRBV9 | TGTGCCAGCAGCGTAGGGGCAACGAATTCACCCCTCCACTTT | CASSVGATNSPLHF